The 15 T cell receptor beta chains presented below share a single source sample, sequenced in a study of blood T cells in healthy people across ages. A second about 6 to 11 cycle PCR used barcoded and J-beta primers. TCRdb called the 5' RACE reads again in MiXCR, with one record for every CDR3 protein. The data contain 1.5 million to 2 million distinct CDR3 sequences, roughly 30% of them singletons. What was sequenced was blood. The receptors were sampled from a woman in her 30s in good health.

The V gene is TRBV4-1, the J gene TRBJ1-5, with D maybe TRBD1 (5 bases). CDR1 is MGHRA, CDR2 YSYEKL, per germline. The CDR3 extends over 16 amino acids. Trimming cost V 4 bases and J 1 base, with 14 bases left between them. The CDR3 DNA reads as TGCGCCAGCAGCCGGGGGTTAGGTGGGAGCAATCAGCCCCAGCATTTT. Translating gives CASSRGLGGSNQPQHF.

The rearrangement uses TRBV20-1 and TRBJ2-5; D possibly corresponds to TRBD2 (6 bases). With 6 bases removed from V and 0 bases from J, the gap between germline ends came to 14 bases. Germline V gene sequence: CDR1 DFQATT, CDR2 SNEGSKA (reference sequence). The CDR3 length is 14 residues. The CDR3 sequence: CSADGGLYQETQYF. The CDR3 DNA reads TGCAGTGCGGATGGAGGGCTGTACCAAGAGACCCAGTACTTC.

The V and J genes are TRBV6-6 and TRBJ1-5, with 8 bases identical to TRBD1. The germline V gene has CDR1 MNHNY and CDR2 SVGAGI (reference sequence). The CDR3 has 15 residues. V lost 6 bases, J lost 5 bases, and 9 bases stayed unmatched. In nucleotides, the CDR3 is TGTGCCAGCAGAGAAGGACAGGGAAGGGATCAGCCCCAGCATTTT. It encodes CASREGQGRDQPQHF.

This clonotype has just a few counts. The V gene is TRBV6-1, the J gene TRBJ1-2; D remains unclear. The V and J ends lost 2 bases and 0 bases respectively, with 10 bases between them. From germline, CDR1 is MNHNS and CDR2 SASEGT. The CDR3 consists of 15 residues. Written as DNA, the CDR3 is TGTGCCAGCAGTGAAACACAGCGACCTAACTATGGCTACACCTTC. Protein product: CASSETQRPNYGYTF.

As regards this clonotype: This may come from a read error, since a much larger clone is one base off. The chain is built from TRBV20-1 and TRBJ2-4; possible D gene TRBD2, 7 bases. With the DNA end fitting TRBJ2-7 better, the J assignment may be wrong. Germline lookup yields CDR1 DFQATT and CDR2 SNEGSKA (reference sequence). CDR3 length: 14 residues. The CDR3 bases are TGCAGTGCTAGAGAGCGGGGGCGGTCCTACGAGCAGTACTTC. Translated: CSARERGRSYEQYF.

The chain recombines TRBV4-3 with TRBJ2-1; a possible D gene is TRBD1 (6 bases). CDR1 and CDR2 (germline): LGHNA, YSLEER. The ends were cut back, 0 bases at V and 10 bases at J, with 19 bases in the middle. The CDR3 runs 16 residues. The CDR3 reads CASSQDLDRSTYEQFF. The CDR3 DNA follows: TGCGCCAGCAGCCAAGACCTCGACAGGAGCACCTACGAGCAGTTCTTC.

J is TRBJ2-5 and V is TRBV6-1; maybe TRBD1 (6 bases). The CDR3 covers 14 residues. V was trimmed by 6 bases and J by 5 bases, leaving 16 bases between them. Germline loops: CDR1 MNHNS, CDR2 SASEGT. CDR3 amino acids: CASSLDRVIETQYF. CDR3 sequence (DNA): TGTGCCAGCAGCTTGGACAGAGTTATCGAGACCCAGTACTTC.

This clonotype came up a few times. The chain links TRBV6-6 to TRBJ1-2; the match to TRBD1 covers 9 bases. The germline CDR1 and CDR2 sequences are MNHNY and SVGAGI (reference sequence). The V segment lost 1 base and the J segment 2 bases; nucleotides outside the gene matches: 8. CDR3 size: 17 residues. Here the CDR3 reads CASSYLGQGKSNYGYTF. The CDR3 coding sequence is TGTGCCAGCAGTTACTTAGGACAGGGGAAGTCCAACTATGGCTACACCTTC.

Ten or more counts support this clonotype. This sequence joins TRBV7-2 and TRBJ2-7; 7 positions agree with TRBD2. CDR1 is SGHTA, CDR2 FQGNSA, per germline. The CDR3 contains 11 residues. The J segment lost 0 bases and the V segment lost 11 bases, leaving 1 base of the junction unmatched. The CDR3 reads CAERDSYEQYF. For the CDR3, the DNA is TGTGCCGAGCGGGACTCCTACGAGCAGTACTTC.

Concerning this clonotype itself: Since a much larger clone is just one base distant, this may be a read error. The chain joins TRBV12-3 or TRBV12-4 to TRBJ2-1; D ambiguous. The CDR3 is made up of 12 amino acids. V was pared by 3 bases and J by 8 bases, with 8 bases between. CDR3 DNA sequence: TGTGCCAGCAGTTTGAATGAAGATGAGCAGTTCTTC. As protein: CASSLNEDEQFF.

V and J are TRBV28 and TRBJ1-1; weak D call: TRBD1 (6 bases). Germline V gene sequence: CDR1 MDHEN, CDR2 SYDVKM. Trimming stripped 1 base from V and 3 bases from J, with 18 bases between. This CDR3 has 17 residues. The CDR3: CASSLSPNRAGDTEAFF. The CDR3, as DNA: TGTGCCAGCAGTTTATCTCCCAACAGGGCTGGTGACACTGAAGCTTTCTTT.

In this sample, this clonotype turned up a few times. The rearrangement uses TRBV6-2 or TRBV6-3 and TRBJ1-5; 7 bases map to TRBD1. V lost 2 bases, J lost 7 bases, and 8 bases stayed unmatched. The CDR3 is 15 amino acids. Germline CDR1 is MNHEY and CDR2 is SVGEGT. CDR3 amino acids: CASSYPRQGGQPQHF. The CDR3 DNA is TGTGCCAGCAGTTACCCCAGACAGGGAGGCCAGCCCCAGCATTTT.

Comments on this clonotype: At one of its ends the junction is not consistent with the germline gene, which may arise from a read error. The chain carries TRBV13 and TRBJ2-3; tentatively, D is TRBD2 (5 bases). The V gene's germline CDR1 is PRHDT and CDR2 FYEKMQ (reference sequence). This CDR3 is 14 amino acids long. CDR3 amino acids: CAGSSIPGSTAQYF. CDR3 bases: TGTGCCGGCAGCTCGATTCCGGGGAGCACGGCGCAGTATTTT.

This clonotype was counted a single time. The chain links TRBV18 to TRBJ1-1; no clear D gene. CDR1 and CDR2 from the germline V gene are KGHSH and LQKENI. The CDR3 consists of 15 residues. Trimming shortened V by 3 bases and J by 5 bases, and 16 bases separated the two germline ends. The CDR3: CASSPRTHELTEAFF. The CDR3 DNA follows: TGTGCCAGCTCACCCCGAACCCATGAATTGACTGAAGCTTTCTTT.

The chain is built from TRBV12-5 and TRBJ1-3; 10 nucleotides match TRBD1. Looked up from germline, CDR1 is LGHNT and CDR2 is FRNRAP. The CDR3 loop spans 19 amino acids. Trimming cost V 0 bases and J 7 bases; bases outside gene matches: 15. The CDR3 DNA sequence: TGTGCTAGTGGTTTGGTACGGGGACAGGGGTTATTGTCTTGGAACACCATATATTTT. Translation: CASGLVRGQGLLSWNTIYF.